Listed here are 31 T cell receptor beta chains from one sample, sequenced in a study of control samples from healthy donors and cancer patients. Libraries were prepared by immunoSEQ multiplex PCR; TCRdb keeps only in-frame clonotypes and omits some of them. The table shows around 150,000 clones, with roughly 90% occurring only once. Sequences were obtained from blood. These receptors originate from a man aged 25 to 40 in good health.

The genes are TRBV7-3 and TRBJ2-1; perhaps TRBD2 as D (5 bases). CDR3 length: 15 amino acids. From germline, CDR1 is SGHTA and CDR2 FQGTGA. Trimming shortened V by 3 bases and J by 6 bases, and 15 bases separated the two germline ends. CDR3 sequence reads: CASSLGTSLANEQFF. DNA for the CDR3: TGTGCCAGCAGCTTGGGTACTAGTTTGGCCAATGAGCAGTTCTTC.

The rearrangement uses TRBV5-8 and TRBJ1-2, with D hard to call. The length of the CDR3 is 13 residues. Germline lookup yields CDR1 SGHTS and CDR2 YDEGEE. Trimming left V 0 bases short and J 3 bases short, with 6 bases between. CDR3 sequence reads: CASSLGGYYGYTF. The CDR3 DNA follows: TGTGCCAGCAGCTTGGGAGGGTACTATGGCTACACCTTC.

This clone appeared once. The chain couples TRBV29-1 to TRBJ1-1; D unclear. Trimming took off 8 bases at V and 0 bases at J, with 7 bases between the two ends. Per germline, CDR1 SQVTM and CDR2 ANQGSEA. The CDR3 is 11 residues long. CDR3 loop: CSLHVNTEAFF. The CDR3 DNA reads as TGCAGCCTGCACGTGAACACTGAAGCTTTCTTT.

The chain is built from TRBV7-6 and TRBJ1-2, with D hard to call. The CDR3 sequence is 16 residues long. Germline CDR1 is SGHVS and CDR2 is FNYEAQ. V was pared by 5 bases and J by 8 bases, with 24 bases between. In nucleotides, the CDR3 is TGTGCCAGCAGCCCGTCCTTAGGCAATCTCGAGTCGGGCTACACCTTC. It specifies CASSPSLGNLESGYTF.

The chain couples TRBV5-1 to TRBJ2-5; D is unresolved. With 4 bases removed from V and 3 bases from J, the gap between germline ends came to 7 bases. The CDR3 runs to 12 residues. CDR1 and CDR2 from the germline V gene are SGHRS and YFSETQ. DNA for the CDR3: TGCGCCAGCAGCGCAGACGAAGAGACCCAGTACTTC. Its protein is CASSADEETQYF. The full variable domain, in which reference TRBV5-1 and TRBJ2-5 provide the parts outside the CDR3, is KAGVTQTPRYLIKTRGQQVTLSCSPISGHRSVSWYQQTPGQGLQFLFEYFSETQRNKGNFPGRFSGRQFSNSRSEMNVSTLELGDSALYLCASSADEETQYFGPGTRLLVL.

The J gene is TRBJ1-5, the V gene TRBV28; D unclear. CDR3 length: 15 residues. Germline CDR1 and CDR2: MDHEN and SYDVKM. The V end lost 6 bases, the J end lost 1 base, and 13 bases lay between the germline ends. Written as DNA, the CDR3 is TGTGCCAGCAGCCCCCCGCGAGGGAGCAATCAGCCCCAGCATTTT. It specifies CASSPPRGSNQPQHF.

This clone is a singleton in its sample. The chain is built from TRBV28 and TRBJ1-5; D is perhaps TRBD1 (6 bases). V was shortened by 6 bases and J by 9 bases, with 24 bases between the two germline ends. The CDR3 extends over 16 amino acids. CDR1 and CDR2 (germline): MDHEN, SYDVKM. CDR3 nucleotides: TGTGCCAGCAGCTTTAAGGGCTTGACAGGAGCCCTGCCCCAGCATTTT. It translates to CASSFKGLTGALPQHF.

V and J are TRBV14 and TRBJ2-2; 7 nucleotides match TRBD2. V gave up 6 bases and J gave up 2 bases; unmatched junction bases: 3. Germline CDR1 SGHDN, CDR2 FVKESK. The CDR3 contains 14 residues. CDR3 bases: TGTGCCAGCAGGGCTAGCGGTAACACCGGGGAGCTGTTTTTT. Amino acids: CASRASGNTGELFF.

V is TRBV7-2 and J is TRBJ2-5; possibly TRBD2 for D (6 bases). The CDR3 totals 15 residues. The germline V gene has CDR1 SGHTA and CDR2 FQGNSA. V was clipped by 5 bases and J by 4 bases, with 17 bases between them. In DNA, the CDR3 is TGTGCCAGCAGCAGGGGCGGGGTGGCAGGAGAGACCCAGTACTTC. It yields the protein CASSRGGVAGETQYF.

This clone was detected once. V is TRBV19 and J is TRBJ2-5; D unclear. The CDR3 has 13 amino acids. V shed 6 bases and J shed 1 base, with 9 bases lying between them. The germline V gene encodes CDR1 LNHDA and CDR2 SQIVND (reference sequence). The CDR3 spells CASRLRPQETQYF. DNA for the CDR3: TGTGCCAGTAGGCTAAGGCCCCAAGAGACCCAGTACTTC.

This chain links TRBV7-9 with TRBJ1-4, with D unclear. The CDR3 contains 14 residues. The germline V gene encodes CDR1 SEHNR and CDR2 FQNEAQ (reference sequence). V dropped 2 bases and J dropped 3 bases, with 7 bases sitting between them. The CDR3 loop reads CASSLPVSNEKLFF. The CDR3 DNA reads TGTGCCAGCAGCTTACCGGTTTCTAATGAAAAACTGTTTTTT.

This sequence joins TRBV5-1 and TRBJ2-3; D might be TRBD1 (6 bases). CDR3 length equals 16 residues. V dropped 2 bases and J dropped 0 bases, with 13 bases sitting between them. Germline CDR1 is SGHRS and CDR2 is YFSETQ. The CDR3 region is CASSFEGRGSTDTQYF. As DNA, the CDR3 is TGCGCCAGCAGCTTTGAGGGCAGGGGAAGCACAGATACGCAGTATTTT. The variable domain in full, with the rest retrieved from reference TRBV5-1 and TRBJ2-3, is KAGVTQTPRYLIKTRGQQVTLSCSPISGHRSVSWYQQTPGQGLQFLFEYFSETQRNKGNFPGRFSGRQFSNSRSEMNVSTLELGDSALYLCASSFEGRGSTDTQYFGPGTRLTVL.

The chain recombines TRBV24-1 with TRBJ1-2; 9 bases line up with TRBD1. The germline V gene has CDR1 KGHDR and CDR2 SFDVKD. This CDR3 has 15 residues. Losses at the gene ends were 3 bases for V and 2 bases for J; bases not matched to a gene: 3. In DNA, the CDR3 is TGTGCCACCAGTGATCACGGACAGGGGAACTATGGCTACACCTTC. Protein sequence: CATSDHGQGNYGYTF.

The chain employs TRBV7-2 and TRBJ2-7, with D perhaps TRBD2 (5 bases). Germline lookup yields CDR1 SGHTA and CDR2 FQGNSA. V was trimmed by 4 bases and J by 5 bases, leaving 24 bases between them. The CDR3 is 17 residues long. The CDR3 here is CASSSLPYGPPGNEQYF. Written as DNA, the CDR3 is TGTGCCAGCAGCTCCCTTCCCTATGGACCCCCGGGGAACGAGCAGTACTTC.

This clone appeared once. The chain combines TRBV21-1 with TRBJ1-4; the table assigns TRBD1, which was not confirmed against the DNA. TRBV21-1 is a recognized pseudogene. The CDR3 contains 13 residues. CDR3 region: CASSKYTAGGSFF. CDR3 in DNA: TGTGCCAGCAGCAAATATACCGCAGGGGGCTCGTTTTTT.

The CDR3: CASSTTGAHGYTF. DNA for the CDR3: TGTGCCAGCAGTACCACCGGGGCTCATGGCTACACCTTC. The rearrangement uses TRBV12-3 or TRBV12-4 and TRBJ1-2; D might be TRBD1 (5 bases). With 5 bases removed from V and 6 bases from J, the gap between germline ends came to 13 bases. This CDR3 is built from 13 residues.

The chain recombines TRBV5-4 with TRBJ1-2; no definite D call. Germline V gene sequence: CDR1 SGHNT, CDR2 YYREEE (reference sequence). This CDR3 region has 14 residues. V lost 5 bases and J 2 bases, leaving 13 bases between the germline ends. CDR3 sequence: CASSESAQNYGYTF. In DNA, the CDR3 is TGTGCCAGCAGTGAATCGGCCCAGAACTATGGCTACACCTTC.

This clone was observed a handful of times. The chain links TRBV4-3 to TRBJ2-1; 12 bases map to TRBD2. The V and J ends lost 2 bases and 7 bases, in that order; junction bases with no gene match: 9. Germline V CDR1 and CDR2: LGHNA, YSLEER. The CDR3 is 17 residues long. The CDR3 spells CASSQISLLAGGNEQFF. CDR3 in DNA: TGCGCCAGCAGCCAAATCTCGCTACTAGCGGGAGGTAATGAGCAGTTCTTC.

The chain recombines TRBV3-1 (or the pseudogene TRBV3-2) with TRBJ2-3; D perhaps matches TRBD2 (5 bases). Germline lookup yields CDR1 LGHDT and CDR2 YNNKEL (reference sequence). This CDR3 comprises 11 residues. Between the trimmed V and J ends, which lost 4 bases and 6 bases, there was a span of 5 bases. The CDR3 bases are TGTGCCAGCAGCCCGGGGGATACGCAGTATTTT. Encoded protein: CASSPGDTQYF.

The chain has TRBV7-2 and TRBJ2-1, with D perhaps TRBD2 (7 bases). Germline CDR1 is SGHTA and CDR2 is FQGNSA. This CDR3 contains 13 residues. The ends were cut back, 6 bases at V and 4 bases at J, with 10 bases in the middle. CDR3 region: CASRGGQYNEQFF. The CDR3 nucleotides read TGTGCCAGCAGGGGGGGGCAGTACAATGAGCAGTTCTTC.

The chain couples TRBV12-3 or TRBV12-4 to TRBJ1-3; a weak D match, TRBD1 (6 bases). This CDR3 contains 13 residues. The V gene lost 7 bases and the J gene lost 7 bases, with 14 bases spanning the gap. The CDR3 region is CASTRRQANTIYF. For the CDR3, the DNA is TGTGCCAGCACCCGTAGACAGGCCAACACCATATATTTT.

This chain uses TRBV6-6 with TRBJ1-2, with 8 positions matching TRBD1. CDR1 is MNHNY and CDR2 is SVGAGI in the germline V gene (reference sequence). This CDR3 spans 16 amino acids. V lost 0 bases and J lost 0; bases outside the gene matches: 3. The chain's CDR3 is CASSYSGQGANYGYTF. DNA of the CDR3: TGTGCCAGCAGTTACTCAGGACAGGGAGCTAACTATGGCTACACCTTC.

V usage is TRBV11-1 and J usage is TRBJ2-5, with a tentative D call TRBD1 (6 bases). The V gene lost 3 bases and the J gene lost 2 bases, with 16 bases spanning the gap. The germline CDR1 and CDR2 sequences are SGHAT and FQDESV (reference sequence). The CDR3 totals 16 residues. In nucleotides, the CDR3 is TGTGCCAGCAGCTTCAACTTAGGACAGACACAAGAGACCCAGTACTTC. This translates into CASSFNLGQTQETQYF. The entire variable domain, with the rest obtained from reference TRBV11-1 and TRBJ2-5, is as follows: EAEVAQSPRYKITEKSQAVAFWCDPISGHATLYWYRQILGQGPELLVQFQDESVVDDSQLPKDRFSAERLKGVDSTLKIQPAELGDSAMYLCASSFNLGQTQETQYFGPGTRLLVL.

This rearrangement joins TRBV24-1 to TRBJ2-3; possibly TRBD1 for D (5 bases). The CDR3 consists of 15 residues. V was shortened by 10 bases and J by 1 base, with 17 bases between the two germline ends. In germline, CDR1 is KGHDR, CDR2 SFDVKD. The DNA of the CDR3 is TGTGCCACGTCGGACATACAAGAGGGCACAGATACGCAGTATTTT. Translated, it gives CATSDIQEGTDTQYF.

This chain connects TRBV11-2 to TRBJ2-1; a weak D match, TRBD2 (6 bases). Trimming stripped 1 base from V and 0 bases from J, with 7 bases between. This CDR3 has 15 residues. Germline V gives CDR1 SGHAT, CDR2 FQNNGV. CDR3 nucleotides: TGTGCCAGCAGCTTAGTGGAGGGCTCCTACAATGAGCAGTTCTTC. Amino acids: CASSLVEGSYNEQFF.

This chain connects TRBV27 to TRBJ1-1; D gene uncertain. Trimming took 4 bases from V and 3 from J, leaving 18 bases between them. In germline, CDR1 is MNHEY, CDR2 SMNVEV (reference sequence). The length of the CDR3 is 16 residues. CDR3 sequence reads: CASSSLGGREDTEAFF. CDR3 DNA: TGTGCCAGCAGTTCCCTCGGTGGGAGAGAAGACACTGAAGCTTTCTTT.

The V call is TRBV3-1 (or the pseudogene TRBV3-2), the J call TRBJ2-7, with D possibly matching TRBD2 (5 bases). CDR1 is LGHDT, CDR2 YNNKEL, per germline (reference sequence). The ends were cut back, 4 bases at V and 2 bases at J, with 15 bases in the middle. This CDR3 region has 15 residues. In DNA form, the CDR3 reads TGTGCCAGCAGCCCCCCACGGACGGGAACCTACGAGCAGTACTTC. Translated, it gives CASSPPRTGTYEQYF.

The V call is TRBV5-8, the J call TRBJ1-4; no firm D call. Trimming left V 0 bases short and J 4 bases short, with 7 bases between. The CDR3 has 14 residues. CDR1 is SGHTS, CDR2 YDEGEE, per germline. The CDR3 here is CASSLGSFNEKLFF. CDR3 DNA sequence: TGTGCCAGCAGCTTGGGAAGTTTTAATGAAAAACTGTTTTTT.

This chain joins TRBV4-1 and TRBJ1-5; the D is unclear. The CDR3 has 15 amino acids. V lost 0 bases and J 4 bases, leaving 10 bases between the germline ends. Germline V CDR1 and CDR2: MGHRA, YSYEKL. The CDR3 coding sequence is TGCGCCAGCAGCCAAGACGCCCAGAATAATCAGCCCCAGCATTTT. This encodes CASSQDAQNNQPQHF.

CDR3: CASSYGTGVKRNEQFF. CDR3 coding DNA: TGTGCCAGCAGTTACGGGACAGGGGTAAAACGGAATGAGCAGTTCTTC. The V and J genes are TRBV6-5 and TRBJ2-1; 10 nucleotides agree with TRBD1. Germline CDR1 is MNHEY and CDR2 is SVGAGI. The CDR3 consists of 16 residues. Trimming cost V 2 bases and J 7 bases; bases outside gene matches: 8.

This chain links TRBV19 with TRBJ1-3; 7 bases agree with TRBD1. The V and J ends lost 8 bases and 1 base, in that order; junction bases with no gene match: 5. The CDR3 extends over 14 amino acids. Germline values: CDR1 LNHDA, CDR2 SQIVND (reference sequence). The chain's CDR3 is CASDRANSGNTIYF. CDR3 nucleotide sequence: TGTGCCAGTGACAGGGCGAATTCTGGAAACACCATATATTTT. Full variable domain (missing parts from reference TRBV19 and TRBJ1-3): DGGITQSPKYLFRKEGQNVTLSCEQNLNHDAMYWYRQDPGQGLRLIYYSQIVNDFQKGDIAEGYSVSREKKESFPLTVTSAQKNPTAFYLCASDRANSGNTIYFGEGSWLTVV.